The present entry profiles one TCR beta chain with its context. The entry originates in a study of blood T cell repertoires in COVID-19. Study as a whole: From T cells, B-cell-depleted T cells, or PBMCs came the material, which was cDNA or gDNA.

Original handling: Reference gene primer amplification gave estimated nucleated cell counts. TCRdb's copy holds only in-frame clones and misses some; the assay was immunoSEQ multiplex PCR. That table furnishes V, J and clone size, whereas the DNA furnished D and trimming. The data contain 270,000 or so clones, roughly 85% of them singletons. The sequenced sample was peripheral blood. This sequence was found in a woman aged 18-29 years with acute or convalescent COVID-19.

For the CDR3, the DNA is TGTGCCAGCAGTTACCCGGCCGGACTAGCGGGATTTTCTTCCTACAATGAGCAGTTCTTC. Translating it yields CASSYPAGLAGFSSYNEQFF. This chain connects TRBV6-2 or TRBV6-3 to TRBJ2-1, with 12 bases lining up with TRBD2. Trimming removed 2 bases from V and 1 base from J; junction bases left unmatched: 12. The germline V gene has CDR1 MNHEY and CDR2 SVGEGT. This CDR3 is 20 amino acids long.